This T cell receptor beta chain was profiled in a study of T cell repertoires in cytomegalovirus infection. Study summary: Signatures in public TCR beta sequences pointed to both CMV infection and matching HLA type. Overall study results and limits: HLA-C-restricted TCR beta clonotypes specific for CMV led the ex vivo response.

This clonotype was counted only a few times. Its antigen is as yet unknown. TCRdb redid the calling of the reads with MiXCR, one entry per CDR3 protein. The table records around 530,000 distinct CDR3 sequences, 26% of them present only once. Germline CDR1 and CDR2: SEHNR and FQNEAQ (reference sequence). The V and J ends lost 0 bases and 2 bases respectively, with 8 bases between them. The CDR3 has 15 amino acids. The rearrangement joins TRBV7-9 to TRBJ1-5; D is unresolved. Sequencing used PBMCs. The TCR comes from a human donor in good health (CMV status not recorded). Some clones in this sample may be carry-over from other donors' samples. CDR3 sequence reads: CASSLALGGNQPQHF. The CDR3 DNA follows: TGTGCCAGCAGCTTAGCGCTGGGCGGCAATCAGCCCCAGCATTTT.